This T cell receptor (beta chain) comes out of a study of T cell responses to AZD1222 COVID-19 vaccine. Study results and limitations: Clonal diversity was possibly underestimated; the donors were predominantly white British and more often female.

About this clone: Its antigen is unknown.

Germline V gives CDR1 MNHEY, CDR2 SVGAGI. There are 15 residues in the CDR3. With 6 bases clipped from V and 0 bases from J, the junction kept 4 bases outside the gene matches. Libraries were prepared by immunoSEQ multiplex PCR; TCRdb keeps only in-frame clonotypes and omits some of them. The sample shows more than 80,000 clones, over 75% of them seen only once. The chain links TRBV6-5 to TRBJ2-7; 11 bases map to TRBD2. The specimen was peripheral blood, collected 28 days after the second AZD1222 dose. This clonotype was sampled from an adult who received the AZD1222 COVID-19 vaccine. The CDR3 sequence is CASRPLAGGSYEQYF. The CDR3 DNA follows: TGTGCCAGCAGACCCCTAGCGGGAGGCTCCTACGAGCAGTACTTC.